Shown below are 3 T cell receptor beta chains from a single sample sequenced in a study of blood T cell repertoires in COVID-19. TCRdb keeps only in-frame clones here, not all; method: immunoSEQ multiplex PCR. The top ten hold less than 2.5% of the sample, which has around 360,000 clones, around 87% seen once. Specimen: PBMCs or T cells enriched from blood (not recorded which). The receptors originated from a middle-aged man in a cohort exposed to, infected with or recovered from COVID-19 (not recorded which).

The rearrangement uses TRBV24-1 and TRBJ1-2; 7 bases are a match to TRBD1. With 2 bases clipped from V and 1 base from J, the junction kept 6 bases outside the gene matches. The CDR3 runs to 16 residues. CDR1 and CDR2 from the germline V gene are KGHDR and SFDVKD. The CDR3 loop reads CATSDWTGPFNYGYTF. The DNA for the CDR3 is TGTGCCACCAGTGATTGGACAGGCCCCTTTAACTATGGCTACACCTTC.

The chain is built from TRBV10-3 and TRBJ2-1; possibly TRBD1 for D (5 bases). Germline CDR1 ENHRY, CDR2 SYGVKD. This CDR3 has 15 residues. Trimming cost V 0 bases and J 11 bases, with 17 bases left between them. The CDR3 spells CAISESKGQGGQQFF. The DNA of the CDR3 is TGTGCCATCAGTGAGTCGAAGGGGCAGGGTGGCCAGCAGTTCTTC.

For the CDR3, the DNA is TGTGCCAGCAGCGCCGCCCCCACCGGGGGCTCTGGAAACACCATATATTTT. As protein: CASSAAPTGGSGNTIYF. This chain joins TRBV9 and TRBJ1-3, with D maybe TRBD1 (5 bases). The CDR3 is made up of 17 amino acids. Germline V gene lookup returns CDR1 SGDLS and CDR2 YYNGEE. Trimming left V 3 bases short and J 0 bases short, with 16 bases between.